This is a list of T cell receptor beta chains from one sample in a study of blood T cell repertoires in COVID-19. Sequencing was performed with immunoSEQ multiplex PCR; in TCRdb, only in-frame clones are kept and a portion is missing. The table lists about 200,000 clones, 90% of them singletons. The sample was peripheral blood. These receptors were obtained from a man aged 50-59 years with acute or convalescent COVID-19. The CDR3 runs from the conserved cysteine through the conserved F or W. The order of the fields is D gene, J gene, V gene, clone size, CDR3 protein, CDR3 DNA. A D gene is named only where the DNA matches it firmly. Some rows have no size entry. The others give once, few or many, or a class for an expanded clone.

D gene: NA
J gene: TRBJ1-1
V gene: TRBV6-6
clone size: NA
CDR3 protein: CASSYLPQGNTEAFF
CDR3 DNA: TGTGCCAGCAGTTACCTCCCGCAGGGTAACACTGAAGCTTTCTTT

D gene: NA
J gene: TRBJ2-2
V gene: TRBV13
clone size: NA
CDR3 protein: CASSLGGRRELFF
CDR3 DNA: TGTGCCAGCAGCTTAGGGGGGCGCCGGGAGCTGTTTTTT

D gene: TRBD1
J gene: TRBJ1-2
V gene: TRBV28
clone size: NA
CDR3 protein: CASSLITGGIRYGYTF
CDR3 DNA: TGTGCCAGCAGCCTCATCACAGGGGGCATTCGGTATGGCTACACCTTC

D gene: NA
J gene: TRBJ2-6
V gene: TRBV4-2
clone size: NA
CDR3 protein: CASSQEVEGAGANVLTF
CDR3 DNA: TGTGCCAGCAGCCAAGAGGTAGAAGGGGCCGGGGCCAACGTCCTGACTTTC

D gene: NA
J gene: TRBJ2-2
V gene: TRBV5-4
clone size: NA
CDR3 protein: CASSWGWSQNTGELFF
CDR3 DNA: TGTGCCAGCAGCTGGGGCTGGAGCCAGAACACCGGGGAGCTGTTTTTT

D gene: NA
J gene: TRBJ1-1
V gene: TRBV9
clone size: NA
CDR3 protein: CASSVSYLNTEAFF
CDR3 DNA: TGTGCCAGCAGCGTGAGTTACCTGAACACTGAAGCTTTCTTT

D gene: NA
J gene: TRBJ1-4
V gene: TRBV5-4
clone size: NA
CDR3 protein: CASSFSINEKLFF
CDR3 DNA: TGTGCCAGCAGCTTCAGTATTAATGAAAAACTGTTTTTT

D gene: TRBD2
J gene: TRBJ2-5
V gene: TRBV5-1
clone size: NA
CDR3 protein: CASSPTSGRETQYF
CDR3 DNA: TGCGCCAGCAGCCCGACTAGCGGACGGGAGACCCAGTACTTC

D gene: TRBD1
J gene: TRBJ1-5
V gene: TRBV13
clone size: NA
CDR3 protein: CASSPGTAQPQHF
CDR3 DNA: TGTGCCAGCAGCCCCGGGACAGCTCAGCCCCAGCATTTT

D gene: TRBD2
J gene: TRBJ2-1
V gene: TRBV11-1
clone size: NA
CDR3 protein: CASSLVTSGRPNEQFF
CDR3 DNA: TGTGCCAGCAGCTTAGTTACTAGCGGGAGGCCAAATGAGCAGTTCTTC

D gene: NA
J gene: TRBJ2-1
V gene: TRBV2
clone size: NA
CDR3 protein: CATRGGGSEQFF
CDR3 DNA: TGTGCCACCCGGGGAGGGGGATCTGAGCAGTTCTTC

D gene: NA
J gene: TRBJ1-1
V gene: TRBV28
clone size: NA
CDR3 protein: CASSYRQVTEAFF
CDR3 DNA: TGTGCCAGCAGTTATCGTCAGGTCACTGAAGCTTTCTTT

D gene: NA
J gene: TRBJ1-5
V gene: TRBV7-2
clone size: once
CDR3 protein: CASSSTRNQPQHF
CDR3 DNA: TGTGCCAGCAGCTCTACTCGTAATCAGCCCCAGCATTTT

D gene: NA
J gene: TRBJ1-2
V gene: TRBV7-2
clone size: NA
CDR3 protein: CASSSGGAGGYTF
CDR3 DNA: TGTGCCAGCAGCTCCGGTGGGGCAGGTGGCTACACCTTC

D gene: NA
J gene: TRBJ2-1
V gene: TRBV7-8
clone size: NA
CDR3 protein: CASSLEGRYNEQFF
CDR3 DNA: TGTGCCAGCAGCTTAGAAGGCAGGTACAATGAGCAGTTCTTC

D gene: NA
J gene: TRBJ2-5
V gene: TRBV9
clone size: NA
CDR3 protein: CASSERTAKETQYF
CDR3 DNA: TGTGCCAGCAGTGAAAGGACAGCTAAAGAGACCCAGTACTTC

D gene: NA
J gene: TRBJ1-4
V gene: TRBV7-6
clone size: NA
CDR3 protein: CASSSRYTNEKLFF
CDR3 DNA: TGTGCCAGCAGCTCACGGTATACTAATGAAAAACTGTTTTTT

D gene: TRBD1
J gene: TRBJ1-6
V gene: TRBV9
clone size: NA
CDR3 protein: CASSAVGTGLNSPLHF
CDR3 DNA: TGTGCCAGCAGCGCCGTAGGGACAGGACTAAATTCACCCCTCCACTTT

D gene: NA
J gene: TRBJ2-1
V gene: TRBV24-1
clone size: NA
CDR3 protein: CATSDSPGPYFYNEQFF
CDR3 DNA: TGTGCCACCAGTGATTCGCCAGGCCCATACTTTTACAATGAGCAGTTCTTC

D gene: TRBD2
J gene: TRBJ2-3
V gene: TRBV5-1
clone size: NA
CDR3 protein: CASSLGAGGDTDTQYF
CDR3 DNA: TGCGCCAGCAGCTTGGGCGCGGGAGGTGACACAGATACGCAGTATTTT

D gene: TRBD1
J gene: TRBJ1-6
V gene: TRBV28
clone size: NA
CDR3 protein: CANSSGTALPLHF
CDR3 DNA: TGTGCCAACAGTTCAGGGACAGCATTACCCCTCCACTTT

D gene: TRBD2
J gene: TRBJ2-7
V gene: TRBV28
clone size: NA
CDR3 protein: CASSLERGVPYEQYF
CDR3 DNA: TGTGCCAGCAGTTTAGAACGGGGGGTGCCCTACGAGCAGTACTTC

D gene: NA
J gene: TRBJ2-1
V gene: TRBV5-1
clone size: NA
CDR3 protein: CASSLTGRANEQFF
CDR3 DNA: TGCGCCAGCAGCTTGACGGGCAGGGCGAATGAGCAGTTCTTC

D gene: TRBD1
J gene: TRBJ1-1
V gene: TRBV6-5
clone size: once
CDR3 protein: CASRKYRGAEAFF
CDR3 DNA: TGCGCCAGCAGGAAATACAGGGGCGCTGAAGCTTTCTTT

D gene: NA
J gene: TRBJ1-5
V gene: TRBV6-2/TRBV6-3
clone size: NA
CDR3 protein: CASSYSWVSGNQPQHF
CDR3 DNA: TGTGCCAGCAGTTACTCATGGGTATCGGGGAATCAGCCCCAGCATTTT

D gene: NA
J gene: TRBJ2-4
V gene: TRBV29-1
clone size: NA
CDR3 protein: CSVEAGVNIQYF
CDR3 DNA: TGCAGCGTTGAAGCGGGGGTCAACATTCAGTACTTC

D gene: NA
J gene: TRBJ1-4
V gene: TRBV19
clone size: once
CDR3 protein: CASSGIGATNEKLFF
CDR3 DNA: TGTGCCAGTAGTGGAATTGGAGCAACTAATGAAAAACTGTTTTTT

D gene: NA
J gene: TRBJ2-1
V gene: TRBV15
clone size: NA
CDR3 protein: CATSRDLTSSYNEQFF
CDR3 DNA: TGTGCCACCAGCAGAGATCTAACTAGCAGCTACAATGAGCAGTTCTTC

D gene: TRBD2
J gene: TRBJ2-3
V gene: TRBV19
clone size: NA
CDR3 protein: CASSISGGVDTQYF
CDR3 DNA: TGTGCCAGTAGTATATCCGGGGGGGTTGATACGCAGTATTTT

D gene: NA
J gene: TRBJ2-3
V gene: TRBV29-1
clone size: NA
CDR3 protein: CSVTGMDTDTQYF
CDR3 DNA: TGCAGCGTAACAGGGATGGACACAGATACGCAGTATTTT

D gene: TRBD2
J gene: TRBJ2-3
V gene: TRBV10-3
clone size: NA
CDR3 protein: CAISEGAGADTQYF
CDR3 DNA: TGTGCCATCAGTGAAGGAGCGGGGGCAGATACGCAGTATTTT

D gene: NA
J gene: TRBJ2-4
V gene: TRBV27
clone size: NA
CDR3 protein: CASSLTPRAKNIQYF
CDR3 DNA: TGTGCCAGCAGTTTGACACCCCGTGCCAAAAACATTCAGTACTTC

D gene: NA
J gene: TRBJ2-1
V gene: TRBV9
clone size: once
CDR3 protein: CASNRDLLYNEQFF
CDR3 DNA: TGTGCCAGCAACAGGGACCTCCTCTACAATGAGCAGTTCTTC

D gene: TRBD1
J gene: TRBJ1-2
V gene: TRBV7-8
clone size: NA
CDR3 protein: CASNLRAADREDVNGYTF
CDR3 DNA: TGTGCCAGCAACTTAAGGGCGGCCGACAGGGAGGATGTGAATGGCTACACCTTC

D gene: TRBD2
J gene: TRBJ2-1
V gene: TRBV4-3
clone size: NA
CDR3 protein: CASSQDTALAGGPREQFF
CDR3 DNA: TGCGCCAGCAGCCAAGATACCGCTTTGGCGGGGGGGCCCCGTGAGCAGTTCTTC

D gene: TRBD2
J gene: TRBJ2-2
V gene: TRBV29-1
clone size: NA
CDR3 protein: CSVAGLAPNTGELFF
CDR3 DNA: TGCAGCGTTGCGGGACTAGCCCCGAACACCGGGGAGCTGTTTTTT

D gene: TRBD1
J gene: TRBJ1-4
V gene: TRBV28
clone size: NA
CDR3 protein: CASSSGQDHEKLFF
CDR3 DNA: TGTGCCAGCAGTTCCGGACAGGACCATGAAAAACTGTTTTTT

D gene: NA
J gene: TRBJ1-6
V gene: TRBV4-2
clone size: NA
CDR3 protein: CASSPAIDPGYNSPLHF
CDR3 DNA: TGTGCCAGCAGCCCAGCGATCGACCCAGGGTATAATTCACCCCTCCACTTT

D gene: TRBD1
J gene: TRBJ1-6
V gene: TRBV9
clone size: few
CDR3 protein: CASSVGDRGGNSPLHF
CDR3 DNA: TGTGCCAGCAGCGTAGGGGACAGGGGCGGTAATTCACCCCTCCACTTT

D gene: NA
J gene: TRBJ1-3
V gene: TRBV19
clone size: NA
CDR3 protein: CASSIGGKSSGNTIYF
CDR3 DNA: TGTGCCAGTAGTATCGGGGGGAAGAGCTCTGGAAACACCATATATTTT

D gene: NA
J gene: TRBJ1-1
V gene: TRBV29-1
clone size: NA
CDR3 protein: CSVEIVEGTEAFF
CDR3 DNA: TGCAGCGTTGAAATCGTGGAGGGTACTGAAGCTTTCTTT

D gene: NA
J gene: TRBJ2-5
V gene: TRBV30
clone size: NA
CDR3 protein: CAWSRKAAQETQYF
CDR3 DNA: TGTGCCTGGAGTCGGAAAGCGGCCCAAGAGACCCAGTACTTC

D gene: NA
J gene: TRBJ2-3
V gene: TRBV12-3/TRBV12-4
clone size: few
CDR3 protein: CASSPGDTQYF
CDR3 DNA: TGTGCCAGCAGTCCGGGTGATACGCAGTATTTT

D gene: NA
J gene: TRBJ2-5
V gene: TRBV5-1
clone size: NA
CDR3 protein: CASRVRGGSETQYF
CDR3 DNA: TGCGCCAGCAGGGTCAGGGGAGGGTCAGAGACCCAGTACTTC

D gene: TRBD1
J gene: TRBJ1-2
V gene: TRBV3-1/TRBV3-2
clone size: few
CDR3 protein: CASRPRAGQGSRYTF
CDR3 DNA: TGTGCCAGCAGGCCAAGAGCTGGACAGGGGTCCCGCTACACCTTC

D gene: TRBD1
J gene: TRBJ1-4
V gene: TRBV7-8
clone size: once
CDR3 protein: CASTQDRVIGGEKLFF
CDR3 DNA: TGTGCCAGCACCCAAGACAGGGTCATCGGTGGTGAAAAACTGTTTTTT

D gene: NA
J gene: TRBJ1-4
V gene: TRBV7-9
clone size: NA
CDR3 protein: CASSGRGNEKLFF
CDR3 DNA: TGTGCCAGCAGCGGAAGGGGTAATGAAAAACTGTTTTTT

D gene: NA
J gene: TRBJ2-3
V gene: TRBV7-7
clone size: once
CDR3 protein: CAAGSTDTQYF
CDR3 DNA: TGTGCTGCGGGGAGCACAGATACGCAGTATTTT

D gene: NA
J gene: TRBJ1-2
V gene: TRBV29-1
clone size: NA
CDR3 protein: CSVVSVSSRYGYTF
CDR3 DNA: TGCAGCGTTGTTAGCGTTTCGTCGAGATATGGCTACACCTTC

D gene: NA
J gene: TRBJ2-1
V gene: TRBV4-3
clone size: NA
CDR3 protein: CASSQENTRSYNEQFF
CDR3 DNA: TGCGCCAGCAGCCAAGAAAACACACGCTCCTACAATGAGCAGTTCTTC

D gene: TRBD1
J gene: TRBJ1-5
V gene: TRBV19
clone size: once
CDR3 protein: CASSIPNRGRLLSNQPQHF
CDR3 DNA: TGTGCCAGTAGTATCCCGAACAGGGGGCGCTTGTTAAGCAATCAGCCCCAGCATTTT

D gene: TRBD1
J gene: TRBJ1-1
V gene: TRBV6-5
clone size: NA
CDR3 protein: CASSYLGTGQTEAFF
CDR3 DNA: TGTGCCAGCAGTTACTTAGGGACAGGTCAAACTGAAGCTTTCTTT

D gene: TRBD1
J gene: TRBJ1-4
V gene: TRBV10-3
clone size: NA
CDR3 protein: CAISEGTGDEKLFF
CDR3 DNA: TGTGCCATCAGTGAAGGGACAGGTGATGAAAAACTGTTTTTT

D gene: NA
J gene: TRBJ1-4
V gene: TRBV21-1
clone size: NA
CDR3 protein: CASSKPQRQSNEKLFF
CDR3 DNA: TGTGCCAGCAGCAAACCCCAGAGACAGTCTAATGAAAAACTGTTTTTT

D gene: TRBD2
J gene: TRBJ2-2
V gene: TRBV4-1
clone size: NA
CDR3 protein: CASSQRPGLWDGELFF
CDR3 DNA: TGCGCCAGCAGCCAAAGACCGGGACTATGGGACGGGGAGCTGTTTTTT

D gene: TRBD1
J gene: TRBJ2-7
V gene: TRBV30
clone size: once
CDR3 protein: CAWRAADREVYEQYF
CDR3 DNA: TGTGCCTGGAGGGCTGCGGACAGGGAGGTTTACGAGCAGTACTTC

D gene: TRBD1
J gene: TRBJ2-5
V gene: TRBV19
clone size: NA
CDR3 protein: CASSSWTGGGETQYF
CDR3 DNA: TGTGCCAGTAGTAGCTGGACAGGGGGCGGGGAGACCCAGTACTTC

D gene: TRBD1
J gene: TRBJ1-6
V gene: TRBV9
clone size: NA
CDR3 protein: CASSRTGAGSPLHF
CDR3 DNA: TGTGCCAGTTCCCGGACAGGGGCTGGGTCACCCCTCCACTTT

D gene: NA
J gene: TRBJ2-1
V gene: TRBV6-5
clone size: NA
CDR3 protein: CASSPRVEYNEQFF
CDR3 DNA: TGTGCCAGCAGCCCCAGGGTGGAGTACAATGAGCAGTTCTTC

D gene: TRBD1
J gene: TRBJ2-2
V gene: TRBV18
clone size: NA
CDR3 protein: CASSGQGTGELFF
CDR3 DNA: TGTGCCAGCTCCGGACAGGGCACCGGGGAGCTGTTTTTT